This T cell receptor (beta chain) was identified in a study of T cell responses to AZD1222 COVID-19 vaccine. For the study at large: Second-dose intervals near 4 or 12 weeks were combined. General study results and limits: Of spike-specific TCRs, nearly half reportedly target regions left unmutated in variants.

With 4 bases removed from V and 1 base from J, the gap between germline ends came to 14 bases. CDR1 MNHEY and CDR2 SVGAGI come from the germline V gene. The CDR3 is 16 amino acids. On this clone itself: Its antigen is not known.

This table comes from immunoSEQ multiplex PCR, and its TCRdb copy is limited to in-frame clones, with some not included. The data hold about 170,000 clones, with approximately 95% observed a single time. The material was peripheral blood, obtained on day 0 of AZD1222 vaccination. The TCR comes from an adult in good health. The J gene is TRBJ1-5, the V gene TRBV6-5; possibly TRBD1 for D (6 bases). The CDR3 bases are TGTGCCAGCAGTTCGTGGGGGGCAGGCAGCAATCAGCCCCAGCATTTT. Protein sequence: CASSSWGAGSNQPQHF.